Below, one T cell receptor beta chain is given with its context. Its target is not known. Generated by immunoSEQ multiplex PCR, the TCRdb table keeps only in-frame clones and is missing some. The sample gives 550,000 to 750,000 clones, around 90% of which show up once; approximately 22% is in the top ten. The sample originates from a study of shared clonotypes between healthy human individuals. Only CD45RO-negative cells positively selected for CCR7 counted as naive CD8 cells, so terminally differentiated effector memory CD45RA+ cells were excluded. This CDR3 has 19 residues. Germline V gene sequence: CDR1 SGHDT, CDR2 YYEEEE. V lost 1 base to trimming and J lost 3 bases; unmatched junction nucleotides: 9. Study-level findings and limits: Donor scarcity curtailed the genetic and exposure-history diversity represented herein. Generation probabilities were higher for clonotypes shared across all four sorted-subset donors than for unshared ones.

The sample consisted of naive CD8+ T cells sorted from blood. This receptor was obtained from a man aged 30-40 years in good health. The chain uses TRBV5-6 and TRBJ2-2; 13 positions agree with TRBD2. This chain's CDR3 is CASSLFRTSGSLHTGELFF. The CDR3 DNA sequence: TGTGCCAGCAGCTTGTTCCGGACTAGCGGGAGTCTGCACACCGGGGAGCTGTTTTTT.